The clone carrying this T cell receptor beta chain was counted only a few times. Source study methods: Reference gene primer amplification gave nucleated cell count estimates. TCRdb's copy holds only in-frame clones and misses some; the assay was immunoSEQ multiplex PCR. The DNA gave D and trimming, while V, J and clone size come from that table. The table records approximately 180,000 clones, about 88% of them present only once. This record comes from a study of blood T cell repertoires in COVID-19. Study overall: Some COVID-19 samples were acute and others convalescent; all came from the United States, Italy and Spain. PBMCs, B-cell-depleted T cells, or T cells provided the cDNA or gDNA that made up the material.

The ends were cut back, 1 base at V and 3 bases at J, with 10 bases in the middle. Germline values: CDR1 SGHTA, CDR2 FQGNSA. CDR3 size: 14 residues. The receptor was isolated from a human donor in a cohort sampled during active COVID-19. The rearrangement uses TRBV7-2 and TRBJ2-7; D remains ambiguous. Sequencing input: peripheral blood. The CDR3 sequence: CASSLGGRYYEQYF. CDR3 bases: TGTGCCAGCAGCTTAGGCGGCCGCTACTACGAGCAGTACTTC.